This TCR beta chain is from a study of human T cells and chemical hapten exposure. General observations from the study: Alopecia was present in the donors, so their immune response may differ from healthy people's. Significantly more large CDR3 similarity clusters arose among expanded TCRs than among controls.

Time point in this sample: patch test 1, 2 weeks after DPC sensitization. Treatment defined: therapeutic diphenylcyclopropenone sensitization with weekly scalp DPC. Phlebotomy was performed prior to application of every patch test. A remark on this clonotype: What it binds is not known.

Per germline, CDR1 KGHDR and CDR2 SFDVKD. V shed 4 bases and J shed 3 bases, with 9 bases lying between them. The CDR3 consists of 13 residues. TCRdb reanalysed the RACE reads using MiXCR and keeps one entry per CDR3 protein. This sample has 90,000 or so distinct CDR3 sequences, with 10% found just once. This specimen was whole blood, taken in connection with sensitization to the hapten diphenylcyclopropenone (DPC). The TCR originated in a man in his forties with alopecia areata. Some clones in this sample may be carry-over from other donors' samples. This chain links TRBV24-1 with TRBJ2-7; unclear D gene. The CDR3 DNA sequence: TGTGCCACCAGTGAGGCACATCTCTACGAGCAGTACGTC. Its translation is CATSEAHLYEQYV.